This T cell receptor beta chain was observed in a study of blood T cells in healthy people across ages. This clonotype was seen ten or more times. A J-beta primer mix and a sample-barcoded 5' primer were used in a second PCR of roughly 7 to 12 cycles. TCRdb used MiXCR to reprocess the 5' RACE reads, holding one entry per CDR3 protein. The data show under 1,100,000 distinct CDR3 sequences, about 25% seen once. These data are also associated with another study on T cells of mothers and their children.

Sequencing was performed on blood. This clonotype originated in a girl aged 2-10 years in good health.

In DNA, the CDR3 is TGTGCCAGCAGTCAACGACTCGGATACGAGCAGTACTTC. Its translation: CASSQRLGYEQYF. This rearrangement joins TRBV12-3 or TRBV12-4 to TRBJ2-5; D is undetermined. The J call may be wrong; the DNA end is better matched by TRBJ2-7. The CDR3 loop spans 13 amino acids.